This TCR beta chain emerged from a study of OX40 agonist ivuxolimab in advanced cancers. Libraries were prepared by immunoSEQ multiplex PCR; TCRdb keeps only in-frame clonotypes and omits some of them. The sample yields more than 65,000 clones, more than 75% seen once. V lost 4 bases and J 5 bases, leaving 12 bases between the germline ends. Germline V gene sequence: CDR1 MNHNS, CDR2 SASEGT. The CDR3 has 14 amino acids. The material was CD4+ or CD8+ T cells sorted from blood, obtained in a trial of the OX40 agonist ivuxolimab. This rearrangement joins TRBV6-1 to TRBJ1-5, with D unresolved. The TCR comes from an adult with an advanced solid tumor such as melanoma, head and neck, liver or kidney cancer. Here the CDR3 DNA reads TGTGCCAGCAGTGCGGAGGGAATGTATCAGCCCCAGCATTTT. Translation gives CASSAEGMYQPQHF.